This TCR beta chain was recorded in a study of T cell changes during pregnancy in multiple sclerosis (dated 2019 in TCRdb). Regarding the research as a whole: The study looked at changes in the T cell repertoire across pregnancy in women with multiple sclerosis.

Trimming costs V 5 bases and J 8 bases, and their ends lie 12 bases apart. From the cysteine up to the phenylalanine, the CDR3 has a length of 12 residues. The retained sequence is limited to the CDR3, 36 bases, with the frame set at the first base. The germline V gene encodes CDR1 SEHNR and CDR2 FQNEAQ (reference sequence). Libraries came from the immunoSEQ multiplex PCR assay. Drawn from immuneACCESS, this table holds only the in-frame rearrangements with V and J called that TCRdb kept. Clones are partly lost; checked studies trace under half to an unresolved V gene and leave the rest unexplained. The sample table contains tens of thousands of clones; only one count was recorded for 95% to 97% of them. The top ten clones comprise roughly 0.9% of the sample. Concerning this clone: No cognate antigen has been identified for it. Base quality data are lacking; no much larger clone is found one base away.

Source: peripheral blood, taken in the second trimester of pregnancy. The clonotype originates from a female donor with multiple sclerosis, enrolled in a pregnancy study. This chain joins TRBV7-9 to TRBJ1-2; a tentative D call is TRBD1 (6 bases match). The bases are TGTGCCAGCAGCCCCGGGCAGGGGGGCTACACCTTC. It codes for CASSPGQGGYTF.